This TCR beta chain was identified in a study of cytomegalovirus exposure and HLA in healthy donors. Study conclusions and caveats: Exclusion applied to some V segments, including TRBV6-2 and TRBV6-3, as they were indistinguishable.

The PCR used 60 Vbeta and 13 Jbeta primers. Repertoires were generated with immunoSEQ multiplex PCR, while TCRdb's copy carries only in-frame clones and drops some. The data contain about 160,000 clones, less than 85% of them singletons. Losses at the gene ends were 3 bases for V and 9 bases for J; bases not matched to a gene: 14. The CDR3 totals 16 residues. Germline V gives CDR1 SGDLS, CDR2 YYNGEE. As concerns this clone: Antigen: not known.

The clonotype originates from a male donor in good health and CMV-seronegative. The sample consisted of PBMCs. This sequence joins TRBV9 and TRBJ2-1, with 8 bases identical to TRBD2. The CDR3 spells CASSAAPGTRGVEQFF. The CDR3 coding sequence is TGTGCCAGCAGCGCCGCGCCCGGGACTAGGGGGGTTGAGCAGTTCTTC.